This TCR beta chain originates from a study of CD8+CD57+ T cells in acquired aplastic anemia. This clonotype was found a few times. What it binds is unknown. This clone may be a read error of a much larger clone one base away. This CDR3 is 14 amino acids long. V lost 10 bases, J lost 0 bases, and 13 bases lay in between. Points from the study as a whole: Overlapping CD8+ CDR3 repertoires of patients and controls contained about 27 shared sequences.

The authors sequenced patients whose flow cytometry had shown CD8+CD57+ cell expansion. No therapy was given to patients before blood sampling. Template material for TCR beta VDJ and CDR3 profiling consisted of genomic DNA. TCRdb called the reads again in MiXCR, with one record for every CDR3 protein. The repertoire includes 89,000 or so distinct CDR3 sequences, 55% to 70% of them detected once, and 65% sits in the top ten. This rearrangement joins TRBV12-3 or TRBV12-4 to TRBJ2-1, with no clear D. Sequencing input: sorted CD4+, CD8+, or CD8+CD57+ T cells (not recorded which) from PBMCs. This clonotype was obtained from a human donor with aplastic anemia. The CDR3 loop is CATSRSPSYNEQFF. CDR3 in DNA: TGTGCCACTTCCAGATCCCCCTCCTACAATGAGCAGTTCTTC.